Listed below are T cell receptor beta chains from one sample, sequenced in a study of spatial heterogeneity in lung cancer. MiXCR, run by TCRdb on the 5' RACE reads, gives a single entry per CDR3 protein. This table holds under 30,000 distinct CDR3 sequences, 5% to 6% found once. The sequencing here drew on PBMCs, taken at follow-up. The receptors were gathered from a male donor with early-stage non-small cell lung cancer. The CDR3 runs from the conserved cysteine through the conserved F or W. Each record gives: CDR3 length, V gene, clone size, D gene, J gene, CDR3 DNA, CDR3 protein. A D gene is named only where the DNA matches it firmly. Clone size, where shown, is once, few, many, or a class for clones that have expanded.

>15|TRBV7-9|many|.|TRBJ2-1
TGTGCCAGCAGCTACTGGGGAAAGGAGGACAATGAGCAGTTCTTC
CASSYWGKEDNEQFF
>14|TRBV5-1|few|.|TRBJ2-1
TGCGCCAGCAGCTTAGGGGATTGGGACAATGAGCAGTTCTTC
CASSLGDWDNEQFF
>15|TRBV6-2/TRBV6-3|many|TRBD1|TRBJ2-1
TGTGCCAGCAGTTACGACAGGGGTATCAACAATGAGCAGTTCTTC
CASSYDRGINNEQFF
>16|TRBV7-3|many|.|TRBJ2-2
TGTGCCAGCAGCCCCGGCGGACACGCCAACACCGGGGAGCTGTTTTTT
CASSPGGHANTGELFF
>13|TRBV7-9|many|.|TRBJ2-1
TGTGCCAGCAGCTTTGGGGCCAACAATGAGCAGTTCTTC
CASSFGANNEQFF
>10|TRBV28|medium-sized|.|TRBJ1-5
TGTGCCAGCGGTAATCGGCCCCAGCATTTT
CASGNRPQHF
>16|TRBV2|many|TRBD1|TRBJ1-4
TGTGCCAGCAGGATCACACAAAACAGGGGTAATGAAAAACTGTTTTTT
CASRITQNRGNEKLFF
>14|TRBV9|many|TRBD1|TRBJ1-2
TGTGCCAGCAGCCGAGGACAGGGGAACTATGGCTACACCTTC
CASSRGQGNYGYTF
>14|TRBV29-1|many|TRBD1|TRBJ2-1
TGCAGCGTGGAGTTACAGGGGAACTACAATGAGCAGTTCTTC
CSVELQGNYNEQFF
>14|TRBV7-9|many|TRBD1|TRBJ1-2
TGTGCCAGCAGCGAACGGGACAGGGCGAGCGGCTACACCTTC
CASSERDRASGYTF
>12|TRBV7-9|many|.|TRBJ2-3
TGTGCCAGCAGCTTGCATACAGATACGCAGTATTTT
CASSLHTDTQYF
>14|TRBV28|many|.|TRBJ1-1
TGTGCCAGCAGTTTGACCTCTACCCCCACTGAAGCTTTCTTT
CASSLTSTPTEAFF
>15|TRBV12-5|many|.|TRBJ2-2
TGTGCTAGTGGTTTGAGACAGGGAGGTCCCGGGGAGCTGTTTTTT
CASGLRQGGPGELFF
>12|TRBV14|many|.|TRBJ1-5
TGTGCCAGCAGCCAAACGAATCAGCCCCAGCATTTT
CASSQTNQPQHF
>17|TRBV7-6|many|TRBD2|TRBJ2-1
TGTGCCAGCAGCGCCCAACCTCCTAGCGGGAGGTCGAATGAGCAGTTCTTC
CASSAQPPSGRSNEQFF
>13|TRBV29-1|many|TRBD1|TRBJ2-7
TGCAGCGTCTCGGGACAGAGCATAAGCGAGCAGTACTTC
CSVSGQSISEQYF
>15|TRBV2|many|TRBD1|TRBJ2-2
TGTGCCAGCAGTACCGGGACAGCGAACACCGGGGAGCTGTTTTTT
CASSTGTANTGELFF
>12|TRBV12-3/TRBV12-4|few|.|TRBJ1-5
TGTGCCAGCAGTTTAGTGGCAGGGTTCCAGCATTTT
CASSLVAGFQHF
>14|TRBV29-1|many|TRBD1|TRBJ2-7
TGCAGCGTTGCTCAGGACAGGGATTTCTACGAGCAGTACTTC
CSVAQDRDFYEQYF
>14|TRBV29-1|many|TRBD1|TRBJ2-1
TGCAGCGTTGTCGACAGGGGGCTCAAGAATGAGCAGTTCTTC
CSVVDRGLKNEQFF
>15|TRBV7-2|many|.|TRBJ2-3
TGTGCCAGCAGCCAAGACAGCTCTAGCACAGATACGCAGTATTTT
CASSQDSSSTDTQYF
>14|TRBV7-3|many|.|TRBJ2-5
TGTGCCAGCAGCTCCGGGACTGCGAAGGAGACCCAGTACTTC
CASSSGTAKETQYF
>13|TRBV4-1|medium-sized|.|TRBJ2-5
TGCGCCAGCAGCCAAGGGGAGCCTGAGACCCAGTACTTC
CASSQGEPETQYF
>15|TRBV27|many|.|TRBJ2-3
TGTGCCAGCAGTTTAATCAGGACATCCACAGATACGCAGTATTTT
CASSLIRTSTDTQYF
>14|TRBV5-1|.|TRBD1|TRBJ2-3
TGCGCCAGCAGACGACAGGGGAAAACAGATACGCAGTATTTT
CASRRQGKTDTQYF
>13|TRBV2|.|.|TRBJ1-3
TGTGCCACCCCCGGGGGACCGGGAAACACCATATATTTT
CATPGGPGNTIYF
>14|TRBV19|.|TRBD1|TRBJ1-1
TGTGCCAGTAGTCCCCGGACAGGGAACACTGAAGCTTTCTTT
CASSPRTGNTEAFF
>13|TRBV29-1|few|.|TRBJ1-1
TGCAGCGTTACAGCTTTCATGAACACTGAAGCTTTCTTT
CSVTAFMNTEAFF
>14|TRBV10-3|.|TRBD1|TRBJ1-2
TGTGCCATCAGGACCGGGACAGGGGTATATGGCTACACCTTC
CAIRTGTGVYGYTF
>15|TRBV4-3|many|.|TRBJ1-1
TGCGCCAGCAGCCGCCGATCGGGGCCAGAATCTGAAGCTTTCTTT
CASSRRSGPESEAFF
>15|TRBV12-3/TRBV12-4|many|.|TRBJ1-5
TGTGCCAGCAGTTTAGGGTCAGCTAGCAATCAGCCCCAGCATTTT
CASSLGSASNQPQHF
>18|TRBV7-8|many|TRBD2|TRBJ2-5
TGTGCCAGCAGCGGACGACTAGCGGGGGGGCTCCGTCAAAAGACCCAGTACTTC
CASSGRLAGGLRQKTQYF
>14|TRBV7-8|few|.|TRBJ2-1
TGTGCCAGCAGCTTAGAACGGGGGATGAATGAGCAGTTCTTC
CASSLERGMNEQFF
>16|TRBV5-5|.|.|TRBJ1-5
TGTGCCAGCAGCTTGACAGGTTCAGGTGGCAATCAGCCCCAGCATTTT
CASSLTGSGGNQPQHF
>16|TRBV20-1|few|TRBD1|TRBJ1-4
TGCAGTGCTAGAGGCCCGGGACAGCGAACTAATGAAAAACTGTTTTTT
CSARGPGQRTNEKLFF
>15|TRBV3-1|.|TRBD2|TRBJ2-3
TGTGCCAGCAGCCTTCGACTAGCGGGGGGGGATACGCAGTATTTT
CASSLRLAGGDTQYF
>18|TRBV4-3|many|TRBD2|TRBJ2-1
TGCGCCAGCAGCCAAGAGCCTAGCGGGGGGGCGTCCTACAATGAGCAGTTCTTC
CASSQEPSGGASYNEQFF
>14|TRBV24-1|many|TRBD1|TRBJ1-5
TGTGCCACCAGTGCCCCAGGGGGAAATCAGCCCCAGCATTTT
CATSAPGGNQPQHF
>13|TRBV2|few|TRBD1|TRBJ2-5
TGTGCCAGCAGTGGACAGGGCCGGGAGACCCAGTACTTC
CASSGQGRETQYF
>11|TRBV7-9|few|TRBD1|TRBJ1-6
TGTGCCAGCAGAGGGGGCTCACCCCTCCACTTT
CASRGGSPLHF
>17|TRBV4-2|.|TRBD1|TRBJ2-1
TGTGCCAGCAGCCCCGCGGCCGGACAGGGGAATTACAATGAGCAGTTCTTC
CASSPAAGQGNYNEQFF
>14|TRBV5-1|many|.|TRBJ2-5
TGCGCCAGCAGCGCGGGACAGCTCCAAGAGACCCAGTACTTC
CASSAGQLQETQYF
>12|TRBV11-2|many|.|TRBJ1-5
TGTGCCAGCAGCCTAAACAATCAGCCCCAGCATTTT
CASSLNNQPQHF